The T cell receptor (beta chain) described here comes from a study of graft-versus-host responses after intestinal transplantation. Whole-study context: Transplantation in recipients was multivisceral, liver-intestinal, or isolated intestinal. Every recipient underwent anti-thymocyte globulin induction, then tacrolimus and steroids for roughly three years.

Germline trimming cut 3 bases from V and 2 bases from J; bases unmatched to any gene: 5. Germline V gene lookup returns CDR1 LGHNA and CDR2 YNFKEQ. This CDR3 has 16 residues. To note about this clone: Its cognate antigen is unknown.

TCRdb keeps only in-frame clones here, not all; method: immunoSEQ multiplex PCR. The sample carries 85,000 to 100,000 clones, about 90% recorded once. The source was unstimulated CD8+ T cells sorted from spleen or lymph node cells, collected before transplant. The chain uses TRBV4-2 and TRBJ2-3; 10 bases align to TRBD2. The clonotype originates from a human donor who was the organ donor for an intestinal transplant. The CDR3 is CASSHPSGGVTDTQYF. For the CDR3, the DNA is TGTGCCAGCAGCCATCCTAGCGGGGGAGTCACAGATACGCAGTATTTT.